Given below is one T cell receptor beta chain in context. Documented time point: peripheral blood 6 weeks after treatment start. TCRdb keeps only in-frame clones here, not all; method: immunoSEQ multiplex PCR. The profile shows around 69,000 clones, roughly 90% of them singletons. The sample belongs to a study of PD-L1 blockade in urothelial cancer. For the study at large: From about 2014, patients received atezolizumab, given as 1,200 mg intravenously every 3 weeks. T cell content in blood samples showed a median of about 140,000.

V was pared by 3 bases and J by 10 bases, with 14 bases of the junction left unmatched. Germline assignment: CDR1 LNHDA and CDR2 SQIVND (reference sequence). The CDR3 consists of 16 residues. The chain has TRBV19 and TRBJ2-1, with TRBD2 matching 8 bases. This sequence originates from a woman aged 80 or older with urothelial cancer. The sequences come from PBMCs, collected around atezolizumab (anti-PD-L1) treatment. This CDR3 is CASSIRSLAAAWEQFF. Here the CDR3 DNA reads TGTGCCAGTAGTATCCGGTCACTAGCGGCCGCATGGGAGCAGTTCTTC. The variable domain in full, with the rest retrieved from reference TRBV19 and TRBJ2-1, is DGGITQSPKYLFRKEGQNVTLSCEQNLNHDAMYWYRQDPGQGLRLIYYSQIVNDFQKGDIAEGYSVSREKKESFPLTVTSAQKNPTAFYLCASSIRSLAAAWEQFFGPGTRLTVL.